The subject of this entry is one TCR beta chain. The protocol was immunoSEQ multiplex PCR, while the TCRdb copy is restricted to in-frame clones and leaves out a portion. The sample shows roughly 56,000 clones, around nine tenths of them seen only once. The data were obtained in a study of cytomegalovirus exposure and HLA in healthy donors. CDR3 length: 15 residues. V was clipped by 4 bases and J by 6 bases; unmatched bases: 6. Germline CDR1 is SGDLS and CDR2 is YYNGEE. V gene TRBV9 combines with J gene TRBJ2-1; 11 positions agree with TRBD1. This receptor was identified in a man between 18 and 29 years old in good health and CMV-seronegative. Sequencing used PBMCs. CDR3 coding DNA: TGTGCCAGCAGCTTAGGACAGGGGGCTGGCAATGAGCAGTTCTTC. It codes for CASSLGQGAGNEQFF.